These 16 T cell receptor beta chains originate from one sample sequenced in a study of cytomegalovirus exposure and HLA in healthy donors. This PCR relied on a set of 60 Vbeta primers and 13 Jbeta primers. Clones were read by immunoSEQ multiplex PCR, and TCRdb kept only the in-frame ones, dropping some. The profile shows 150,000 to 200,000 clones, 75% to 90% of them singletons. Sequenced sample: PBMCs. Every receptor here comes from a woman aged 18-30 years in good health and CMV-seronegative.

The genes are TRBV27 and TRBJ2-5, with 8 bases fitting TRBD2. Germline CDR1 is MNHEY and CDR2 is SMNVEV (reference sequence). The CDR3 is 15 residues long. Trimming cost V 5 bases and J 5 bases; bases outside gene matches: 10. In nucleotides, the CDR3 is TGTGCCAGCAGTATTAGCGGGAACATAATGGAGACCCAGTACTTC. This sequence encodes CASSISGNIMETQYF.

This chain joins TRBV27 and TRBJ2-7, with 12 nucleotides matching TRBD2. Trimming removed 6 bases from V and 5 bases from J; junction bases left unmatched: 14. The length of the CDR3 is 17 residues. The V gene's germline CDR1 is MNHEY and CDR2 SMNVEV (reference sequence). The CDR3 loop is CASSLLLAGGPTDEQYF. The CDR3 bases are TGTGCCAGCAGCCTCCTTCTAGCGGGAGGGCCAACGGACGAGCAGTACTTC.

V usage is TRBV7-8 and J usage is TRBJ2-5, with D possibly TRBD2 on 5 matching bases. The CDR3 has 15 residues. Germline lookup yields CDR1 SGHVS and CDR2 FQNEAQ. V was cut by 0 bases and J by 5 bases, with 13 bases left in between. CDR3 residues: CASSLAPGSRETQYF. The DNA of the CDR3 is TGTGCCAGCAGCTTAGCGCCGGGGAGTAGGGAGACCCAGTACTTC. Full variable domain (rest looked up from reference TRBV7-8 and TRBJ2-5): GAGVSQSPRYKVAKRGQDVALRCDPISGHVSLFWYQQALGQGPEFLTYFQNEAQLDKSGLPSDRFFAERPEGSVSTLKIQRTQQEDSAVYLCASSLAPGSRETQYFGPGTRLLVL.

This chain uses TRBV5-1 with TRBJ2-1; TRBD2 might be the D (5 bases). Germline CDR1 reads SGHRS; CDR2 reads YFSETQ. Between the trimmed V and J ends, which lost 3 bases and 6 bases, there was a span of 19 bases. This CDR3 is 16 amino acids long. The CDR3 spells CASSWPGRRPGNEQFF. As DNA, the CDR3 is TGCGCCAGCAGCTGGCCGGGAAGAAGGCCTGGCAATGAGCAGTTCTTC.

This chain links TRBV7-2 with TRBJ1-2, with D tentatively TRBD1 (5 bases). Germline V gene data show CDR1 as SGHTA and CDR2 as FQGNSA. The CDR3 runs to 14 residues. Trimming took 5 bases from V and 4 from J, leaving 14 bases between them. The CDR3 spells CASSSPGATYGYTF. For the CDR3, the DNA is TGTGCCAGCAGCAGCCCTGGGGCCACCTATGGCTACACCTTC. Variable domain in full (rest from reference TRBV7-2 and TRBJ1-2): GAGVSQSPSNKVTEKGKDVELRCDPISGHTALYWYRQSLGQGLEFLIYFQGNSAPDKSGLPSDRFSAERTGGSVSTLTIQRTQQEDSAVYLCASSSPGATYGYTFGSGTRLTVV.

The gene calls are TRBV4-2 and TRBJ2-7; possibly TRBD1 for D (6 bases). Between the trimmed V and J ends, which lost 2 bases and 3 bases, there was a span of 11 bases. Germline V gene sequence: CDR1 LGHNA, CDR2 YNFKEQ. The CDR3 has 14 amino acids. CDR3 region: CASSQNRDNYEQYF. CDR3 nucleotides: TGTGCCAGCAGCCAAAATCGGGACAACTACGAGCAGTACTTC.

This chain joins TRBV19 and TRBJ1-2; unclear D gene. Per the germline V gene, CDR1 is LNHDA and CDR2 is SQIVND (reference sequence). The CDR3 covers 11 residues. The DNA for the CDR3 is TGTGCTACAGCAGAGAGTAATGGCTACACCTTC. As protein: CATAESNGYTF.

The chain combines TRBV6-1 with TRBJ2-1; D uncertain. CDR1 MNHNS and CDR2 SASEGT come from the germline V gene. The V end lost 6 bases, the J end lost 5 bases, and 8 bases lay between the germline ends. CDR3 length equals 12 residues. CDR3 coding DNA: TGTGCCAGCAGACAGTGGGACAATGAGCAGTTCTTC. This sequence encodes CASRQWDNEQFF.

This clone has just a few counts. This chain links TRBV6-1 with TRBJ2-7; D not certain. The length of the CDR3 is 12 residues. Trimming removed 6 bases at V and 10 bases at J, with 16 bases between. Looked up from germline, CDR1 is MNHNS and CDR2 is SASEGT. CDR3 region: CASSSGSSGQYF. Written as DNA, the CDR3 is TGTGCCAGCAGCTCCGGGTCCTCTGGCCAGTACTTC.

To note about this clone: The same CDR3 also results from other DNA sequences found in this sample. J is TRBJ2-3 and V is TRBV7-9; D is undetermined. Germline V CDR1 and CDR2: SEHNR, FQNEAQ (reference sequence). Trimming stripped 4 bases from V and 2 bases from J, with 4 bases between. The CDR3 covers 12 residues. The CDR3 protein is CASSSSTDTQYF. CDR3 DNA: TGTGCCAGCAGCTCCTCCACAGATACGCAGTATTTT.

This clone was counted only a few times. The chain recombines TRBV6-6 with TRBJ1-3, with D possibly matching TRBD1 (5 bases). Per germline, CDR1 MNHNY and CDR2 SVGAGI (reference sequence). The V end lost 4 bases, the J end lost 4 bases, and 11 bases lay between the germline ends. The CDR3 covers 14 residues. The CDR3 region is CASSSSGLGNTIYF. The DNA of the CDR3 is TGTGCCAGCAGTTCGTCAGGGCTAGGAAACACCATATATTTT.

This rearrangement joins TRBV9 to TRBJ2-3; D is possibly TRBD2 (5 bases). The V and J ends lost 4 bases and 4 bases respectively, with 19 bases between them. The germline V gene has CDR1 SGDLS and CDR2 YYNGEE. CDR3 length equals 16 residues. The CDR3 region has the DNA TGTGCCAGCAGCACAACCGGGAATCAGTTTTCAGATACGCAGTATTTT. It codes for CASSTTGNQFSDTQYF.

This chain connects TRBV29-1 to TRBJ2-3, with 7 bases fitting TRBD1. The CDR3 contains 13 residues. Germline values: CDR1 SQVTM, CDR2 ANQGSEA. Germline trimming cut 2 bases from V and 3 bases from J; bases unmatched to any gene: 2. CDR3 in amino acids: CSVEQGVTDTQYF. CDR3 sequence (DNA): TGCAGCGTTGAACAGGGGGTGACAGATACGCAGTATTTT.

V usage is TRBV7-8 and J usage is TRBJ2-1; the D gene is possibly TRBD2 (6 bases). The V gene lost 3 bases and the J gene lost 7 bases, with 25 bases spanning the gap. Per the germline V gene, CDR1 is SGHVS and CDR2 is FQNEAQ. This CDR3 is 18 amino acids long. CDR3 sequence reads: CASSFGKIAEALSNEQFF. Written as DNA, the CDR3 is TGTGCCAGCAGCTTTGGGAAGATAGCGGAGGCATTATCGAATGAGCAGTTCTTC.

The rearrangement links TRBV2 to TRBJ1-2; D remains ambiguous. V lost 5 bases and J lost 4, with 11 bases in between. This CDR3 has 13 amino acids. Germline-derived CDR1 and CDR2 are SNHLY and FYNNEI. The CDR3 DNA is TGTGCCAGCAGTAAGGAGGGAGGCTATGGCTACACCTTC. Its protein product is CASSKEGGYGYTF.

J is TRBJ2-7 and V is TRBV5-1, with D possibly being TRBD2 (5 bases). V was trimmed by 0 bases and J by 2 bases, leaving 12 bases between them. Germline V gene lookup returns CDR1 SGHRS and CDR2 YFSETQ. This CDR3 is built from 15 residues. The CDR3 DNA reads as TGCGCCAGCAGCTTGGAACGGGAAACAACCTACGAGCAGTACTTC. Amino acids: CASSLERETTYEQYF.